A single sample gave rise to the 12 T cell receptor beta chains below, sequenced in a study of beta chain features in type 1 diabetes. Study results and caveats: Researchers report that Type 1 diabetes patients had moderately but significantly shorter TCRB CDR3s across all four CD4+ subsets.

Expressed TCRB transcripts got sequenced, as all isolated RNA was reverse transcribed. Clones were read by immunoSEQ multiplex PCR, and TCRdb kept only the in-frame ones, dropping some. The sample lists around 180,000 clones, approximately 8% seen once, with around 0.9% in the top ten. No antigen is known for these receptors. What was sequenced was central memory CD4+ T cells from blood. These receptors all come from a woman aged 35 to 49 with type 1 diabetes.

This clone turned up a few times. This chain links TRBV28 with TRBJ1-4; D gene unclear. Per germline, CDR1 MDHEN and CDR2 SYDVKM. This CDR3 is 12 amino acids long. V lost 4 bases to trimming and J lost 6 bases, with 6 bases between them. CDR3 DNA: TGTGCCAGCAGTTCCCACTATGAAAAACTGTTTTTT. Encoded protein: CASSSHYEKLFF.

This clone showed up just a few times. V usage is TRBV15 and J usage is TRBJ1-1; 8 positions agree with TRBD1. This CDR3 contains 16 residues. Germline V gives CDR1 LNHNV, CDR2 YYDKDF (reference sequence). V shed 3 bases and J 1 base; nucleotides not matched to a gene: 7. This chain's CDR3 is CATSRPGGRGNTEAFF. In nucleotides, the CDR3 is TGTGCCACCAGCAGGCCAGGGGGCAGGGGGAACACTGAAGCTTTCTTT.

The chain employs TRBV7-3 and TRBJ1-2; no clear D gene. This CDR3 contains 16 residues. Trimming cost V 0 bases and J 4 bases, with 15 bases left between them. Germline V CDR1 and CDR2: SGHTA, FQGTGA. CDR3 DNA: TGTGCCAGCAGCTTAACCCCCCTGCAGAACCCCTATGGCTACACCTTC. It yields the protein CASSLTPLQNPYGYTF.

This clone was counted ten times or more. The V call is TRBV4-1, the J call TRBJ2-5, with 12 bases aligning to TRBD2. V lost 0 bases and J lost 4; bases outside the gene matches: 3. This CDR3 comprises 16 residues. The germline V gene has CDR1 MGHRA and CDR2 YSYEKL. The DNA for the CDR3 is TGCGCCAGCAGCCAAGAGGGGGGACTAGCGGGAGAGACCCAGTACTTC. It specifies CASSQEGGLAGETQYF.

This chain joins TRBV29-1 and TRBJ2-7; D is possibly TRBD1 (7 bases). The CDR3 totals 12 residues. V was pared by 7 bases and J by 5 bases, with 15 bases between. Germline CDR1 reads SQVTM; CDR2 reads ANQGSEA. CDR3 nucleotides: TGCAGCGGAGCCAGGGGGGACAACGAGCAGTACTTC. This codes for CSGARGDNEQYF.

The V gene is TRBV5-1, the J gene TRBJ2-1; D is possibly TRBD1 (5 bases). The germline V gene has CDR1 SGHRS and CDR2 YFSETQ. V was pared by 4 bases and J by 10 bases, with 9 bases between. The CDR3 is 11 residues long. The CDR3 loop reads CASSRDREQFF. The CDR3 bases are TGCGCCAGCAGCCGTGACAGAGAGCAGTTCTTC.

This clone was seen only a few times. The chain uses TRBV28 and TRBJ1-4; 10 bases agree with TRBD1. CDR1 is MDHEN and CDR2 is SYDVKM in the germline V gene. Trimming took 6 bases from V and 4 from J; bases not matched to a gene: 5. CDR3 size: 15 residues. CDR3 nucleotide sequence: TGTGCCAGCAGCACTCGGACAGGGGGTAATGAAAAACTGTTTTTT. It translates to CASSTRTGGNEKLFF. The full variable domain, completed using reference TRBV28 and TRBJ1-4, is DVKVTQSSRYLVKRTGEKVFLECVQDMDHENMFWYRQDPGLGLRLIYFSYDVKMKEKGDIPEGYSVSREKKERFSLILESASTNQTSMYLCASSTRTGGNEKLFFGSGTQLSVL.

This rearrangement joins TRBV4-3 to TRBJ1-2, with TRBD1 matching over 8 bases. Looked up from germline, CDR1 is LGHNA and CDR2 is YSLEER. The CDR3 length is 14 residues. V was pared by 4 bases and J by 7 bases, with 8 bases of the junction left unmatched. Here the CDR3 reads CASSRQTGEAGYTF. The CDR3, as DNA: TGCGCCAGCAGCCGTCAGACAGGGGAGGCTGGCTACACCTTC.

The V call is TRBV28, the J call TRBJ1-1, with TRBD1 as a possible D gene (5 bases). Deletions cut 11 bases from V and 12 bases from J, with 19 bases between. Germline V CDR1 and CDR2: MDHEN, SYDVKM. CDR3 length: 11 residues. The CDR3 protein is CASRRGRSTFF. In nucleotides, the CDR3 is TGTGCCTCTCGGAGGGGACGTTCGACTTTCTTT.

A note on this clone: Compared with germline, one end of the junction differs, possibly owing to a read error. The rearrangement joins TRBV7-2 to TRBJ2-6; TRBD1 matches 8 bases. Per germline, CDR1 SGHTA and CDR2 FQGNSA. This CDR3 comprises 14 residues. CDR3 sequence (DNA): TGTGCCAGCAGCCCTTCGACAGGGGTCAACGTCCTGACTTTC. It encodes CASSPSTGVNVLTF.

CDR3 bases: TGTGCCAGTGCTTGGGCAAAAAATGAAAAACTGTTTTTT. Amino acid sequence: CASAWAKNEKLFF. The V and J genes are TRBV19 and TRBJ1-4; no clear D gene. Trimming left V 8 bases short and J 5 bases short, with 12 bases between. Germline V lookup: CDR1 LNHDA, CDR2 SQIVND (reference sequence). This CDR3 spans 13 amino acids.

The table lists this clone with a few counts. The gene calls are TRBV7-2 and TRBJ2-3; 10 positions agree with TRBD2. The CDR3 runs to 15 residues. After removal of 2 bases from V and 7 bases from J, the junction contained 6 bases not matched to a gene. Germline CDR1 SGHTA, CDR2 FQGNSA. CDR3 sequence reads: CASSLRASGGNTQYF. The CDR3 DNA reads TGTGCCAGCAGCTTACGGGCTAGCGGGGGAAATACGCAGTATTTT.